The clone carrying this T cell receptor (beta chain) was detected ten times or more. This entry belongs to a study of early T cells in non-severe SARS-CoV-2 infection. Study-level background: Whole-blood bulk RNA, unsorted, was sequenced, and chains were unpaired.

Molecules of cDNA were individually given unique molecular identifiers that were attached to them. TCRdb independently ran MiXCR on the 5' RACE reads; one entry per CDR3 protein. The sample has 45,000 or so distinct CDR3 sequences; roughly 6% are singletons. V lost 8 bases and J lost 3; bases outside the gene matches: 6. This CDR3 has 14 amino acids. Sequenced sample: whole blood. This receptor was obtained from an adult who was a healthcare worker with PCR-confirmed SARS-CoV-2 infection or an uninfected control (not recorded which). The genes are TRBV12-3 or TRBV12-4 and TRBJ2-2; 7 nucleotides align to TRBD1. CDR3 nucleotides: TGTGCCAGCCTATACGGGACAGACACCGGGGAGCTGTTTTTT. Translated, it gives CASLYGTDTGELFF.